The 14 T cell receptor beta chains presented below share a single source sample, sequenced in a study of blood T cell repertoires in COVID-19. Data came from immunoSEQ multiplex PCR; TCRdb stores just in-frame clones and leaves some out. The sample shows roughly 130,000 clones, more than 75% of them seen only once. Sequencing used peripheral blood. Receptors originate from an older woman with COVID-19, enrolled during active disease.

The chain couples TRBV2 to TRBJ2-3; D gene ambiguous. Trimming left V 2 bases short and J 0 bases short, with 6 bases between. This CDR3 is built from 14 residues. Germline CDR1 SNHLY, CDR2 FYNNEI. CDR3 sequence: CASSEPLSTDTQYF. CDR3 nucleotide sequence: TGTGCCAGCAGTGAACCTCTTAGCACAGATACGCAGTATTTT.

The chain combines TRBV19 with TRBJ1-6; maybe TRBD1 (6 bases). Trimming stripped 5 bases from V and 10 bases from J, with 21 bases between. Germline V gene lookup returns CDR1 LNHDA and CDR2 SQIVND (reference sequence). The CDR3 length is 16 residues. This chain's CDR3 is CASSEFYGGGESPLHF. The DNA for the CDR3 is TGTGCCAGTAGTGAGTTTTATGGGGGGGGCGAATCACCCCTCCACTTT.

The chain carries TRBV6-5 and TRBJ1-3; a weak D match, TRBD1 (5 bases). Per the germline V gene, CDR1 is MNHEY and CDR2 is SVGAGI. The CDR3 consists of 15 residues. The V end was cut by 2 bases, the J end by 2 bases, with 10 bases between. DNA for the CDR3: TGTGCCAGCAGTTACCAAACAGGAACTGGAAACACCATATATTTT. It translates to CASSYQTGTGNTIYF.

The chain recombines TRBV5-4 with TRBJ2-1; 7 positions agree with TRBD1. CDR3 size: 13 residues. V was clipped by 4 bases and J by 8 bases; unmatched bases: 6. Per the germline V gene, CDR1 is SGHNT and CDR2 is YYREEE (reference sequence). Written as DNA, the CDR3 is TGTGCCAGCAGCGAACAGGGGAGAGATGAGCAGTTCTTC. It yields the protein CASSEQGRDEQFF.

The chain links TRBV29-1 to TRBJ2-1, with D possibly TRBD1 on 6 matching bases. Trimming stripped 4 bases from V and 16 bases from J, with 11 bases between. The CDR3 sequence is 9 residues long. CDR1 and CDR2 (germline): SQVTM, ANQGSEA. As DNA, the CDR3 is TGCAGCGTTGGACAAGGGGGATTCTTC. Encoded protein: CSVGQGGFF.

The chain combines TRBV25-1 with TRBJ1-2; D is perhaps TRBD1 (6 bases). CDR1 MGHDK and CDR2 SYGVNS come from the germline V gene. The V end was cut by 6 bases, the J end by 6 bases, with 11 bases between. The CDR3 covers 12 residues. The CDR3 protein is CASRADRHGYTF. The CDR3 DNA follows: TGTGCCAGCAGGGCGGACAGACATGGCTACACCTTC.

The CDR3 spells CASSVGLAPYEQYF. Here the CDR3 DNA reads TGTGCCAGCAGCGTAGGTCTAGCCCCCTACGAGCAGTACTTC. The chain employs TRBV9 and TRBJ2-7, with D possibly being TRBD2 (5 bases). This CDR3 has 14 residues. The V end lost 0 bases, the J end lost 2 bases, and 9 bases lay between the germline ends. Germline CDR1 reads SGDLS; CDR2 reads YYNGEE.

This clone was counted only a few times. The chain carries TRBV18 and TRBJ2-3; D is possibly TRBD2 (6 bases). Germline loops: CDR1 KGHSH, CDR2 LQKENI. V shed 3 bases and J shed 8 bases, with 21 bases lying between them. This CDR3 is built from 16 residues. The CDR3 region has the DNA TGTGCCAGCTCACCTTCAAACTCCGGGAGAGGTCGTACGCAGTATTTT. It specifies CASSPSNSGRGRTQYF.

The V gene is TRBV3-1 (or the pseudogene TRBV3-2), the J gene TRBJ2-7; D uncertain. CDR1 is LGHDT, CDR2 YNNKEL, per germline (reference sequence). Trimming took 4 bases from V and 12 from J, leaving 13 bases between them. The CDR3 consists of 11 residues. The CDR3 protein is CASSLLASRYF. The CDR3 DNA is TGTGCCAGCAGCCTACTTGCTAGTCGGTACTTC.

This clone has just one count. J is TRBJ1-1 and V is TRBV27; 10 bases are shared with TRBD1. The CDR3 is made up of 16 amino acids. Trimming took 3 bases from V and 5 from J; bases not matched to a gene: 9. Germline loops: CDR1 MNHEY, CDR2 SMNVEV (reference sequence). CDR3 protein: CASSLGRQGARTEAFF. CDR3 in DNA: TGTGCCAGCAGTTTGGGGAGACAGGGGGCGCGGACTGAAGCTTTCTTT.

The gene calls are TRBV30 and TRBJ1-6; D is possibly TRBD1 (5 bases). CDR1 is GTSNPN, CDR2 SVGIG, per germline (reference sequence). This CDR3 spans 13 amino acids. Trimming removed 2 bases from V and 4 bases from J, with 6 bases in between. The CDR3 DNA follows: TGTGCCTGGAGTACAGGATATAATTCACCCCTCCACTTT. Translating it yields CAWSTGYNSPLHF.

This chain uses TRBV2 with TRBJ2-7; D ambiguous. Germline values: CDR1 SNHLY, CDR2 FYNNEI. The CDR3 spans 11 residues. Between the trimmed V and J ends, which lost 3 bases and 3 bases, there was a span of 3 bases. The CDR3: CASSDGYEQYF. The CDR3 bases are TGTGCCAGCAGTGACGGCTACGAGCAGTACTTC.

The chain combines TRBV11-2 with TRBJ2-5; D is undetermined. V shed 0 bases and J shed 5 bases, with 4 bases lying between them. The CDR3 spans 12 residues. Germline values: CDR1 SGHAT, CDR2 FQNNGV. CDR3 region: CASSLDRETQYF. The CDR3 bases are TGTGCCAGCAGCTTAGATCGGGAGACCCAGTACTTC.

The rearrangement links TRBV5-4 to TRBJ1-1; 9 bases line up with TRBD1. Germline V CDR1 and CDR2: SGHNT, YYREEE (reference sequence). The CDR3 length is 15 residues. J was trimmed by 4 bases and V by 4 bases; bases with no gene match: 8. In DNA, the CDR3 is TGTGCCAGCAGCCCCAGGACAGGGGTGGGCACTGAAGCTTTCTTT. Translation gives CASSPRTGVGTEAFF.